This T cell receptor (beta chain) was captured in a study of monozygotic twins with inflammatory bowel disease. Overall study findings and caveats: Lower TCRbeta diversity (inverse Simpson) was seen in IBD patients than in healthy co-twins.

In regard to this clonotype: The target antigen is unknown.

The CDR3 is 13 residues long. Germline V gene sequence: CDR1 SGHTA, CDR2 FQGTGA. Skipping T cell sorting, the study isolated total RNA directly from whole blood. For each CDR3 protein, TCRdb gives one entry from its re-call of the 5' RACE reads, without DNA. The sample holds around 190,000 distinct CDR3 sequences. The clonotype comes from a human donor with ulcerative colitis or Crohn's disease, or a healthy co-twin of an affected twin (not recorded which). The sequenced sample was blood. The chain links TRBV7-3 to TRBJ1-2; TCRdb calls TRBD1, which cannot be checked without DNA. The CDR3 loop reads CASSLSTGYGYTF.